These T cell receptor beta chains were read from a single sample in a study of blood T cell repertoires in COVID-19. Produced via immunoSEQ multiplex PCR; TCRdb's table is partial and in-frame only. This table holds under 200,000 clones, around 85% found once. Sequenced material: peripheral blood. The receptors stem from a woman aged 80 or older with acute or convalescent COVID-19. Both conserved end residues are part of each CDR3. The order of the fields is clone size, D gene, V gene, J gene, CDR3 protein, CDR3 DNA. The D gene is left open where the match is weak. The size of a clone is reported for some rows only, either as once, few or many, or as a class for expanded clones.

size: NA
D: TRBD1
V: TRBV6-5
J: TRBJ1-2
CDR3: CASSYSAGQGLSRF
DNA: TGTGCCAGCAGTTACTCGGCGGGACAGGGTCTATCCCGCTTC

size: NA
D: TRBD1
V: TRBV7-2
J: TRBJ1-1
CDR3: CASSYRTGGSGTEAFF
DNA: TGTGCCAGCAGCTATAGGACAGGGGGATCTGGCACTGAAGCTTTCTTT

size: NA
D: TRBD2
V: TRBV5-4
J: TRBJ2-7
CDR3: CASSAGGVSYEQYF
DNA: TGTGCCAGCAGCGCGGGAGGGGTATCCTACGAGCAGTACTTC

size: NA
D: NA
V: TRBV18
J: TRBJ1-1
CDR3: CASSPSVGRDTEAFF
DNA: TGTGCCAGCTCACCCTCGGTCGGGCGGGACACTGAAGCTTTCTTT

size: NA
D: NA
V: TRBV23-1
J: TRBJ2-1
CDR3: CASSQRTSSYNEQFF
DNA: TGCGCCAGCAGTCAAAGAACCAGCTCCTACAATGAGCAGTTCTTC

size: NA
D: NA
V: TRBV19
J: TRBJ2-7
CDR3: CASSLGEVYEQYF
DNA: TGTGCCAGTAGTTTGGGGGAGGTCTACGAGCAGTACTTC

size: many
D: TRBD2
V: TRBV3-1/TRBV3-2
J: TRBJ2-7
CDR3: CASSPTSGRTEQYF
DNA: TGTGCCAGCAGCCCAACTAGCGGGAGGACCGAGCAGTACTTC

size: NA
D: NA
V: TRBV12-5
J: TRBJ2-2
CDR3: CASGSYLDRNTGELFF
DNA: TGTGCTAGTGGTTCGTACCTCGACAGAAACACCGGGGAGCTGTTTTTT

size: NA
D: NA
V: TRBV5-1
J: TRBJ2-7
CDR3: CASSFRDNAYEQYF
DNA: TGCGCCAGCAGCTTCCGGGACAACGCCTACGAGCAGTACTTC

size: NA
D: NA
V: TRBV25-1
J: TRBJ1-1
CDR3: CASSEYNGEAFF
DNA: TGTGCCAGCAGTGAATATAACGGGGAAGCTTTCTTT

size: few
D: NA
V: TRBV21-1
J: TRBJ1-3
CDR3: CASSPPGSGNTIYF
DNA: TGTGCCAGCAGCCCCCCCGGCTCTGGAAACACCATATATTTT

size: NA
D: TRBD2
V: TRBV9
J: TRBJ2-3
CDR3: CASSLTSGRADTQYF
DNA: TGTGCCAGCAGTCTTACTAGCGGGAGAGCAGATACGCAGTATTTT

size: NA
D: NA
V: TRBV11-2
J: TRBJ2-1
CDR3: CASSLAQGLGNEQFF
DNA: TGTGCCAGCAGCTTAGCGCAGGGTCTAGGCAATGAGCAGTTCTTC

size: NA
D: TRBD2
V: TRBV7-9
J: TRBJ2-7
CDR3: CASSSGLAGTYEQYF
DNA: TGTGCCAGCAGCTCGGGACTAGCCGGGACCTACGAGCAGTACTTC

size: NA
D: NA
V: TRBV5-1
J: TRBJ2-1
CDR3: CASSLVGDLDEQFF
DNA: TGCGCCAGCAGCTTGGTTGGAGACCTCGATGAGCAGTTCTTC

size: once
D: NA
V: TRBV5-6
J: TRBJ1-2
CDR3: CASSQSGYGYTF
DNA: TGTGCCAGCAGTCAGTCTGGCTATGGCTACACCTTC

size: NA
D: NA
V: TRBV7-9
J: TRBJ2-1
CDR3: CASSLTSPRAAYNEQFF
DNA: TGTGCCAGCAGCCTGACCTCGCCCAGGGCAGCCTACAATGAGCAGTTCTTC

size: NA
D: TRBD1
V: TRBV5-1
J: TRBJ1-2
CDR3: CASSPITGTGDFYGYTF
DNA: TGCGCCAGCAGCCCCATTACCGGGACAGGCGACTTCTATGGCTACACCTTC

size: NA
D: TRBD2
V: TRBV6-2/TRBV6-3
J: TRBJ2-5
CDR3: CASSWGGAQETQYF
DNA: TGTGCCAGCAGTTGGGGAGGGGCCCAAGAGACCCAGTACTTC

size: NA
D: TRBD2
V: TRBV7-3
J: TRBJ2-7
CDR3: CASSFGLAGIYEQYF
DNA: TGTGCCAGCAGCTTTGGACTAGCGGGGATCTACGAGCAGTACTTC

size: NA
D: TRBD2
V: TRBV5-8
J: TRBJ2-3
CDR3: CASSTGLAGGDDTQYF
DNA: TGTGCCAGCAGCACGGGACTAGCGGGAGGCGACGACACGCAGTATTTT

size: NA
D: NA
V: TRBV2
J: TRBJ2-7
CDR3: CASSPAEYEQYF
DNA: TGTGCCAGCAGCCCCGCGGAATACGAGCAGTACTTC

size: NA
D: TRBD2
V: TRBV5-1
J: TRBJ2-3
CDR3: CASSPSSGVYTDTQYF
DNA: TGCGCCAGCAGTCCATCTAGCGGGGTTTACACAGATACGCAGTATTTT

size: many
D: NA
V: TRBV7-9
J: TRBJ2-7
CDR3: CASSTRLTRRGITYEQYF
DNA: TGTGCCAGCAGCACCCGCCTCACTCGGAGGGGAATCACCTACGAGCAGTACTTC

size: NA
D: TRBD1
V: TRBV6-5
J: TRBJ1-1
CDR3: CASRRTGQNTEAFF
DNA: TGTGCCAGCAGGCGGACAGGTCAAAACACTGAAGCTTTCTTT

size: NA
D: NA
V: TRBV6-5
J: TRBJ1-2
CDR3: CASSYGGSLNYGYTF
DNA: TGTGCCAGCAGTTACGGCGGCTCCCTTAACTATGGCTACACCTTC

size: NA
D: TRBD2
V: TRBV9
J: TRBJ2-3
CDR3: CASSVGPSGASTDTQYF
DNA: TGTGCCAGCAGCGTAGGGCCTAGCGGGGCTAGCACAGATACGCAGTATTTT

size: NA
D: TRBD2
V: TRBV9
J: TRBJ2-1
CDR3: CASSGSGSSYNEQFF
DNA: TGTGCCAGCAGCGGTAGCGGGAGCTCCTACAATGAGCAGTTCTTC

size: NA
D: NA
V: TRBV5-1
J: TRBJ2-1
CDR3: CASSPGRGTYNEQFF
DNA: TGCGCCAGCAGCCCGGGCCGCGGGACCTACAATGAGCAGTTCTTC

size: NA
D: TRBD2
V: TRBV30
J: TRBJ2-1
CDR3: CAWILSGDEQFF
DNA: TGTGCCTGGATCCTTAGCGGGGATGAGCAGTTCTTC

size: few
D: NA
V: TRBV19
J: TRBJ1-5
CDR3: CASSEVGRSNQPQHF
DNA: TGTGCCAGTAGCGAGGTGGGGCGAAGCAATCAGCCCCAGCATTTT

size: NA
D: NA
V: TRBV2
J: TRBJ1-5
CDR3: CASSSRVGNQPQHF
DNA: TGTGCCAGCAGTTCCAGGGTGGGCAATCAGCCCCAGCATTTT

size: NA
D: NA
V: TRBV19
J: TRBJ1-1
CDR3: CASSPSQLNTEAFF
DNA: TGTGCCAGTAGTCCATCACAGCTGAACACTGAAGCTTTCTTT

size: NA
D: TRBD2
V: TRBV7-2
J: TRBJ2-3
CDR3: CASSSMGGDTQYF
DNA: TGTGCCAGCAGCTCGATGGGGGGGGATACGCAGTATTTT

size: NA
D: NA
V: TRBV5-8
J: TRBJ2-1
CDR3: CASSFGAHQFF
DNA: TGTGCCAGCAGCTTTGGAGCGCATCAGTTCTTC

size: NA
D: TRBD1
V: TRBV6-1
J: TRBJ2-5
CDR3: CASSEAGQGWETQYF
DNA: TGTGCCAGCAGTGAAGCGGGACAGGGCTGGGAGACCCAGTACTTC

size: NA
D: TRBD2
V: TRBV29-1
J: TRBJ2-3
CDR3: CSAMTSGSTDTQYF
DNA: TGCAGCGCGATGACTAGCGGTAGCACAGATACGCAGTATTTT

size: few
D: TRBD2
V: TRBV9
J: TRBJ2-7
CDR3: CASSDGTKAHEQYF
DNA: TGTGCCAGCAGCGATGGGACTAAAGCGCACGAGCAGTACTTC

size: NA
D: NA
V: TRBV6-2/TRBV6-3
J: TRBJ1-2
CDR3: CASSYPTRGSRVQSYGYTF
DNA: TGTGCCAGCAGTTACCCAACGAGAGGTTCGCGGGTTCAGAGCTATGGCTACACCTTC

size: once
D: TRBD2
V: TRBV9
J: TRBJ2-3
CDR3: CASSVATGGDTQYF
DNA: TGTGCCAGCAGCGTAGCTACGGGAGGAGATACGCAGTATTTT

size: once
D: NA
V: TRBV2
J: TRBJ1-1
CDR3: CASSEASGRVREAFF
DNA: TGTGCCAGCAGTGAAGCGTCGGGCAGGGTAAGGGAAGCTTTCTTT

size: NA
D: TRBD2
V: TRBV7-9
J: TRBJ2-3
CDR3: CASSLARGGGTDTQYF
DNA: TGTGCCAGCAGCTTAGCGCGGGGGGGTGGCACAGATACGCAGTATTTT

size: NA
D: NA
V: TRBV21-1
J: TRBJ1-1
CDR3: CASSKGGPGERGTEAFF
DNA: TGTGCCAGCAGCAAAGGTGGCCCAGGGGAAAGGGGCACTGAAGCTTTCTTT

size: NA
D: NA
V: TRBV12-3/TRBV12-4
J: TRBJ2-5
CDR3: CASSFWGEETQYF
DNA: TGTGCCAGCAGTTTTTGGGGGGAAGAGACCCAGTACTTC

size: once
D: TRBD1
V: TRBV6-2/TRBV6-3
J: TRBJ2-7
CDR3: CASSYSPGMRDRVSYEQYF
DNA: TGTGCCAGCAGTTACTCTCCTGGAATGAGGGACAGGGTATCCTACGAGCAGTACTTC

size: NA
D: TRBD1
V: TRBV7-9
J: TRBJ1-4
CDR3: CASSLVLGQGNEKLFF
DNA: TGTGCCAGCAGCTTAGTTTTGGGACAGGGGAATGAAAAACTGTTTTTT